This paragraph reports one T cell receptor beta chain. Here immunoSEQ multiplex PCR was the method, and the copy in TCRdb shows in-frame clones only, minus some. The profile covers 190,000 or so clones, with 90% to 95% appearing a single time and 0.76% taken by the ten largest. This specimen belongs to a study of blood T cell repertoires in COVID-19. CDR1 is LNHDA and CDR2 is SQIVND in the germline V gene (reference sequence). This CDR3 comprises 16 residues. Trimming took 5 bases from V and 0 from J, leaving 14 bases between them. This sequence joins TRBV19 and TRBJ1-5, with D possibly TRBD1 on 5 matching bases. Sequenced sample: peripheral blood. This TCR was recovered from a man aged 25-45 years with COVID-19, enrolled during active disease. The CDR3 is CASSVVGANSNQPQHF. CDR3 bases: TGTGCCAGTAGTGTAGTAGGGGCCAATAGCAATCAGCCCCAGCATTTT.